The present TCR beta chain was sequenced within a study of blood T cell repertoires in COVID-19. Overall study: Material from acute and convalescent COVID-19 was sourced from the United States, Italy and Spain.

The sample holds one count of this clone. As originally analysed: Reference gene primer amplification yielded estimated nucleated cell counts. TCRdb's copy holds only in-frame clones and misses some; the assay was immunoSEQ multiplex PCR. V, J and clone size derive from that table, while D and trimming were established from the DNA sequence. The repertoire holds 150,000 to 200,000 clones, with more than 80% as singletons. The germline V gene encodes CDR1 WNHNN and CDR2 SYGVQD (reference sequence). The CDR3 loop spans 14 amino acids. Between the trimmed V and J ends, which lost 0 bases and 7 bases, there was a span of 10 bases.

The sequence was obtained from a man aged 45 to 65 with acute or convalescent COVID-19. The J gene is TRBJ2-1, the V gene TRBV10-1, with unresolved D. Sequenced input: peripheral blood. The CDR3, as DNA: TGCGCCAGCAGTGAGTCGTGGGCCATGAATGAGCAGTTCTTC. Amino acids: CASSESWAMNEQFF.